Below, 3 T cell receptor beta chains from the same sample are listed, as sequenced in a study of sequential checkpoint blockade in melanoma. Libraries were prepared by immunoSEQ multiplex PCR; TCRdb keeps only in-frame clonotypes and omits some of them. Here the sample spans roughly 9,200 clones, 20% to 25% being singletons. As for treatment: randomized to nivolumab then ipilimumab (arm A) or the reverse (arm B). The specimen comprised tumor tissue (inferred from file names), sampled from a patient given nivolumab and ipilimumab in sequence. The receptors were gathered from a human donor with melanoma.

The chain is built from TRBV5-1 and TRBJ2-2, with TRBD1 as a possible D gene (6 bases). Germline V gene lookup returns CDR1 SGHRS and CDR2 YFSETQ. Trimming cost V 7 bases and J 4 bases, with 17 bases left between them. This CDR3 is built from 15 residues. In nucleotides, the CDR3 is TGCGCCAGCGTTAGTCAGGGGTTTGGCACCGGGGAGCTGTTTTTT. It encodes CASVSQGFGTGELFF.

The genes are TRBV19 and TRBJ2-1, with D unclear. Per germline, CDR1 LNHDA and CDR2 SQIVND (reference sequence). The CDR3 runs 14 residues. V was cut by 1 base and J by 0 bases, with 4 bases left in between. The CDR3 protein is CASSIGSSYNEQFF. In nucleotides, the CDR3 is TGTGCCAGTAGTATAGGGAGCTCCTACAATGAGCAGTTCTTC.

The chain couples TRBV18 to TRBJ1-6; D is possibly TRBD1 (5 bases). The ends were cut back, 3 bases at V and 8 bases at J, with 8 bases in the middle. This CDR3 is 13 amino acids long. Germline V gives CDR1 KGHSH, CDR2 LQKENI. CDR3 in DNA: TGTGCCAGCTCACCGGGGGGAGATTCACCCCTCCACTTT. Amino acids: CASSPGGDSPLHF.